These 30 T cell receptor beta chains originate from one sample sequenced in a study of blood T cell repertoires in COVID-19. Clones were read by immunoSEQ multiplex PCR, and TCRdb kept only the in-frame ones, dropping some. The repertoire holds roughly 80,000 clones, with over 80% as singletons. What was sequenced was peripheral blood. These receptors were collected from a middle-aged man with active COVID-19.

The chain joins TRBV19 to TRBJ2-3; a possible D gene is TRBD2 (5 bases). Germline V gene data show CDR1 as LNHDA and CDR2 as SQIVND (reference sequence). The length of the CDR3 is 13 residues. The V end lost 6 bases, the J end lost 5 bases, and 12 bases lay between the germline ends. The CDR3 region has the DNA TGTGCCAGTAGGAGGGTCGGCGGAGATACGCAGTATTTT. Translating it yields CASRRVGGDTQYF.

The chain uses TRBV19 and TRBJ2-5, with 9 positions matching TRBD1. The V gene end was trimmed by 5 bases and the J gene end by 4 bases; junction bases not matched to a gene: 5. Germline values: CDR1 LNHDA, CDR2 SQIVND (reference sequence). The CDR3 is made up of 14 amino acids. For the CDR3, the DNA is TGTGCCAGTAGTGTAACAGGGGGCGGAGAGACCCAGTACTTC. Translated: CASSVTGGGETQYF.

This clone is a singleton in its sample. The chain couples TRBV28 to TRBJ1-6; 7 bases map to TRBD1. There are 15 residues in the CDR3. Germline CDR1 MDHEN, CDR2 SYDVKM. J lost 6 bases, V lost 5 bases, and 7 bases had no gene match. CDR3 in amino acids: CASSRPGQSNSPLHF. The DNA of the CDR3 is TGTGCCAGCAGTCGGCCGGGACAGAGTAATTCACCCCTCCACTTT.

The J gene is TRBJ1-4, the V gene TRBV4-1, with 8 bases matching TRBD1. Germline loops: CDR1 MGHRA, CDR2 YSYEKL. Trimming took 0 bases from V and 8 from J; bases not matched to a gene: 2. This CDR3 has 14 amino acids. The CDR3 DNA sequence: TGCGCCAGCAGCCAAGACAGGGGGCGAGAAAAACTGTTTTTT. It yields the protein CASSQDRGREKLFF.

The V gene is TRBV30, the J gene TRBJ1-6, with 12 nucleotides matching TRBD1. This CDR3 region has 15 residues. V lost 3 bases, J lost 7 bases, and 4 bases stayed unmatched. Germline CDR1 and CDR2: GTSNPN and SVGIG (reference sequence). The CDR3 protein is CAWSAGQGANSPLHF. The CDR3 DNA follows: TGTGCCTGGAGCGCGGGACAGGGGGCGAATTCACCCCTCCACTTT.

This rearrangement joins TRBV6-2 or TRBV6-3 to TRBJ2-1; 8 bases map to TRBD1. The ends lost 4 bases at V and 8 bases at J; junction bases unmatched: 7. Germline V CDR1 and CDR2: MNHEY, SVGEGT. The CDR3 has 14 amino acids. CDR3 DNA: TGTGCCAGCAGTTCCGACAGGGGCAAGGATGAGCAGTTCTTC. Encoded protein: CASSSDRGKDEQFF.

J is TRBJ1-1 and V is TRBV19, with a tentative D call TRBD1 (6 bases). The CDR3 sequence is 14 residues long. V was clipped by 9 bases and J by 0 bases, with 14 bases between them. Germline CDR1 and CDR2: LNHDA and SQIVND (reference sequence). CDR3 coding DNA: TGTGCCAGCAAACAGGGCCCACTGAACACTGAAGCTTTCTTT. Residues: CASKQGPLNTEAFF.

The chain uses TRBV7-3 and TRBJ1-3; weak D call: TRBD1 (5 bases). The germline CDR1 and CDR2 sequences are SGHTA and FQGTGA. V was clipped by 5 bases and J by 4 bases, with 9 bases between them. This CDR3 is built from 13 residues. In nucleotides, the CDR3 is TGTGCCAGCAGCCCAGGGTGGGGAAACACCATATATTTT. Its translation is CASSPGWGNTIYF.

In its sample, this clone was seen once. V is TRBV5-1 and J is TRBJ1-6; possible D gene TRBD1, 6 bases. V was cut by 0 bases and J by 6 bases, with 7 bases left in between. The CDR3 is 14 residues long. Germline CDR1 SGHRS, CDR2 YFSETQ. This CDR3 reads CASSLEQGNSPLHF. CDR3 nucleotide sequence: TGCGCCAGCAGCTTGGAACAGGGTAATTCACCCCTCCACTTT. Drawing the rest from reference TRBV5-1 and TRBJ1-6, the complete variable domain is KAGVTQTPRYLIKTRGQQVTLSCSPISGHRSVSWYQQTPGQGLQFLFEYFSETQRNKGNFPGRFSGRQFSNSRSEMNVSTLELGDSALYLCASSLEQGNSPLHFGNGTRLTVT.

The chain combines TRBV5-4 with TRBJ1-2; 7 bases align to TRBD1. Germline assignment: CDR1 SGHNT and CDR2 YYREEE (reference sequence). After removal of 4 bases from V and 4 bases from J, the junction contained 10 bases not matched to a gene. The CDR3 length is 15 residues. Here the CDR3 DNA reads TGTGCCAGCAGCGCAAAAACAGGGGAGGTCTATGGCTACACCTTC. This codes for CASSAKTGEVYGYTF.

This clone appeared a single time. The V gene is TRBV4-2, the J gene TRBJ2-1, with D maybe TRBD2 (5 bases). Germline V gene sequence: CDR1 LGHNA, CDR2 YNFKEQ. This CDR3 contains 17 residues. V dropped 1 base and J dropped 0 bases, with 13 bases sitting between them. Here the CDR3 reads CASSQATQRSSYNEQFF. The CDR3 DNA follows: TGTGCCAGCAGCCAAGCCACCCAGCGGAGCTCCTACAATGAGCAGTTCTTC.

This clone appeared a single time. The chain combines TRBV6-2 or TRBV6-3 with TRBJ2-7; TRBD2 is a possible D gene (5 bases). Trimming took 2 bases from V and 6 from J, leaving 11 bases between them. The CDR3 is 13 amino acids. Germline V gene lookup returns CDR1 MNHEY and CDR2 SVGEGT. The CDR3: CASSYGSLSEQYF. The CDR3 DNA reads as TGTGCCAGCAGTTACGGGAGCCTTTCCGAGCAGTACTTC.

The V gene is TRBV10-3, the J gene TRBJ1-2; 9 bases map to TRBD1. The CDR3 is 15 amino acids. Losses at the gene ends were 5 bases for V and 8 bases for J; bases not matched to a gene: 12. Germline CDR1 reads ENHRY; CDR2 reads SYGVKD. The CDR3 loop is CAISQTTGGLKGYTF. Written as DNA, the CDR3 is TGTGCCATCAGTCAGACGACAGGGGGTCTGAAGGGCTACACCTTC.

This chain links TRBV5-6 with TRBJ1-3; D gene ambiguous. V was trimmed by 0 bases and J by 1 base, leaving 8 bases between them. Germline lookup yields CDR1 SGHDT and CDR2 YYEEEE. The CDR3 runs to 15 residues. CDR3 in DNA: TGTGCCAGCAGCTTGGAGGGAGCTTCTGGAAACACCATATATTTT. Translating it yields CASSLEGASGNTIYF.

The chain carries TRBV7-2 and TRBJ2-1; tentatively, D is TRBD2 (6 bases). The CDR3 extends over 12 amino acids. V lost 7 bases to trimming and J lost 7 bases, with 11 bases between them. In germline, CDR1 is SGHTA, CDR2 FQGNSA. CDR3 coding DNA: TGTGCCAGCACCTTTGGGGGGAATGAGCAGTTCTTC. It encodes CASTFGGNEQFF.

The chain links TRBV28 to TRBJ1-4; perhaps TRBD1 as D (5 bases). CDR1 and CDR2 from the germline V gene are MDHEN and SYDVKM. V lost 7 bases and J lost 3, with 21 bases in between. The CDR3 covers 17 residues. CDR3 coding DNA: TGTGCCAGCAAGGCAGGGATTACCCCCACGGCTAATGAAAAACTGTTTTTT. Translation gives CASKAGITPTANEKLFF.

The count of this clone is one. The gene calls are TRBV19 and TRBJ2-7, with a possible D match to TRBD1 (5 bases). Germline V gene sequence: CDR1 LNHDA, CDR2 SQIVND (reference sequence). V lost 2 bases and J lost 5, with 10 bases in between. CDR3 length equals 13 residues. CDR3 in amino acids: CASSIRGWDEQYF. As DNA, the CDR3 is TGTGCCAGTAGTATAAGGGGATGGGACGAGCAGTACTTC. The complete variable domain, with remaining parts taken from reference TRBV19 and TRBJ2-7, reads DGGITQSPKYLFRKEGQNVTLSCEQNLNHDAMYWYRQDPGQGLRLIYYSQIVNDFQKGDIAEGYSVSREKKESFPLTVTSAQKNPTAFYLCASSIRGWDEQYFGPGTRLTVT.

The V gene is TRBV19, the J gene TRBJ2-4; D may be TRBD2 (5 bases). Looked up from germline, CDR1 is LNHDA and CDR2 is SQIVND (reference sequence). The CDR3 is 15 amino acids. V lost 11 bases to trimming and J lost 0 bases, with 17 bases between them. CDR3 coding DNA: TGTGCCGGAAAAGCGGTAGCACTAGCCAAAAACATTCAGTACTTC. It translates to CAGKAVALAKNIQYF. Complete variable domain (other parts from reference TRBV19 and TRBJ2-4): DGGITQSPKYLFRKEGQNVTLSCEQNLNHDAMYWYRQDPGQGLRLIYYSQIVNDFQKGDIAEGYSVSREKKESFPLTVTSAQKNPTAFYLCAGKAVALAKNIQYFGAGTRLSVL.

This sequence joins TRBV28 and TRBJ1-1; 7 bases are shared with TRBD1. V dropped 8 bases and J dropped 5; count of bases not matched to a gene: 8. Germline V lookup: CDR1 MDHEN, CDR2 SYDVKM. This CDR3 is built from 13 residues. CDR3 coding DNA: TGTGCCAGCCTCACGAACAGGGGAACTGAAGCTTTCTTT. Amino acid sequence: CASLTNRGTEAFF.

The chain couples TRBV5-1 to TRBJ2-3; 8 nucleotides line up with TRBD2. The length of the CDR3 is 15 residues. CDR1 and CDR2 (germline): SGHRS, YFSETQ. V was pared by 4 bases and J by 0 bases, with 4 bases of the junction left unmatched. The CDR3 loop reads CASSVTSASTDTQYF. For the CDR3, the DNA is TGCGCCAGCAGCGTGACTAGCGCTAGCACAGATACGCAGTATTTT.

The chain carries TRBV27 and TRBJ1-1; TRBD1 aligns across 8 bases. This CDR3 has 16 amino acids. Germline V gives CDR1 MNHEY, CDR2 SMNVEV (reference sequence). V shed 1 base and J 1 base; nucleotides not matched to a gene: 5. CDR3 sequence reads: CASSLFLTGANTEAFF. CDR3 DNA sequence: TGTGCCAGCAGTTTATTTTTGACAGGGGCGAACACTGAAGCTTTCTTT.

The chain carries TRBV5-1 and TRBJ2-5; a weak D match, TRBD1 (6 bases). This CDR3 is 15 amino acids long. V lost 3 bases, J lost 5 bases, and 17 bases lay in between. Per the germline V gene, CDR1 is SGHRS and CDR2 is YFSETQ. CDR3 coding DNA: TGCGCCAGCAGCTCGTGGACAGCGTCGGAGGAGACCCAGTACTTC. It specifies CASSSWTASEETQYF.

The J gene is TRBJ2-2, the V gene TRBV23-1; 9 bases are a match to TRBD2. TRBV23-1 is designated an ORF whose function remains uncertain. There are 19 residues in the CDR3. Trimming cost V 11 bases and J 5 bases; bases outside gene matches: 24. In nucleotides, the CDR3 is TGCGCCGGCCCGATTAGTTTAGCGGGGGATTCCGCGAGGACCGGGGAGCTGTTTTTT. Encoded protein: CAGPISLAGDSARTGELFF.

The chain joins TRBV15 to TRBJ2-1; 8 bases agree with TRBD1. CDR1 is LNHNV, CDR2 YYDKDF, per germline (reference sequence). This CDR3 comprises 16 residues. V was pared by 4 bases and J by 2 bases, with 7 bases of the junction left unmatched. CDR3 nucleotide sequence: TGTGCCACCAGCAAGGAGGACAGGGCGGCCTACAATGAGCAGTTCTTC. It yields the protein CATSKEDRAAYNEQFF.

CDR3 sequence reads: CASSSQENTEAFF. Written as DNA, the CDR3 is TGTGCCAGTAGCTCACAGGAGAACACTGAAGCTTTCTTT. V and J are TRBV19 and TRBJ1-1; perhaps TRBD1 as D (5 bases). Germline CDR1 and CDR2: LNHDA and SQIVND (reference sequence). The CDR3 runs 13 residues. Between the trimmed V and J ends, which lost 6 bases and 1 base, there was a span of 9 bases.

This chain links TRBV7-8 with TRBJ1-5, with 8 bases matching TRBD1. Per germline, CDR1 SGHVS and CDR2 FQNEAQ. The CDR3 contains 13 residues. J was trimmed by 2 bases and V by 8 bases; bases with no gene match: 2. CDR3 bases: TGTGCCAGCCAGACAGGGGGCAATCAGCCCCAGCATTTT. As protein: CASQTGGNQPQHF.

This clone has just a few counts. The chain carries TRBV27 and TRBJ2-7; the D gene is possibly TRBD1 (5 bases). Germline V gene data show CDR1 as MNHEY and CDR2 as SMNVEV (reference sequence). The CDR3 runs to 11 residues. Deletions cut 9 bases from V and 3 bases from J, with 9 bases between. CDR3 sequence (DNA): TGTGCCAGTCAGGGAAACTACGAGCAGTACTTC. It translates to CASQGNYEQYF.

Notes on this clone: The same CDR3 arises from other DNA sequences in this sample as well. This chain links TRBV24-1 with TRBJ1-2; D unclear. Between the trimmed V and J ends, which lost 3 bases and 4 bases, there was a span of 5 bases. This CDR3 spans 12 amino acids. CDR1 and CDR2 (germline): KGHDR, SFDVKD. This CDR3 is CATSDQRYGYTF. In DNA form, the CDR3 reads TGTGCCACCAGTGATCAGCGCTATGGCTACACCTTC.

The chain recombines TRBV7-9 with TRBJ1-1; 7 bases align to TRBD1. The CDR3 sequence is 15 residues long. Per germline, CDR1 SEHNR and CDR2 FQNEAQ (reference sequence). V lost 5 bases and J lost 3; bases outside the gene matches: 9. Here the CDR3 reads CASSPRDSADTEAFF. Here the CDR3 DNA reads TGTGCCAGCAGCCCCCGGGACAGTGCGGACACTGAAGCTTTCTTT.

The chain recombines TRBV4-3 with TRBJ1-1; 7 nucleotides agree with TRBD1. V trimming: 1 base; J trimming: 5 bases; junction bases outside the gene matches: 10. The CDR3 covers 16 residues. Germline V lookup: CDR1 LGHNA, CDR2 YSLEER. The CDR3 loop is CASSQANRQGNTEAFF. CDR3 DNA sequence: TGCGCCAGCAGCCAAGCCAACCGACAGGGTAATACTGAAGCTTTCTTT.